The rows below give T cell receptor beta chains drawn from one sample of a study of cytomegalovirus exposure and HLA in healthy donors. Repertoires were generated with immunoSEQ multiplex PCR, while TCRdb's copy carries only in-frame clones and drops some. The table shows about 94,000 clones, with around 73% occurring only once. The sequenced material came from PBMCs. Receptors were obtained from an older woman in good health and CMV-seronegative. Both conserved end residues are part of each CDR3. Fields, in order: D gene, V gene, clone size, J gene, CDR3 protein, CDR3 DNA. The D gene is left open where the match is weak. Clone size is not always given. Where it is, it says once, few, many or a class for expanded clones.

D gene: NA
V gene: TRBV20-1
clone size: NA
J gene: TRBJ1-2
CDR3 protein: CSAPPPGAYTF
CDR3 DNA: TGCAGTGCTCCCCCGCCAGGGGCCTACACCTTC

D gene: NA
V gene: TRBV30
clone size: NA
J gene: TRBJ1-1
CDR3 protein: CAWSTGGTTEAFF
CDR3 DNA: TGTGCCTGGAGTACTGGGGGGACCACTGAAGCTTTCTTT

D gene: TRBD1
V gene: TRBV5-1
clone size: NA
J gene: TRBJ1-5
CDR3 protein: CASRPTGDSNQPQHF
CDR3 DNA: TGCGCCAGCAGACCGACAGGGGATAGCAATCAGCCCCAGCATTTT

D gene: TRBD1
V gene: TRBV4-3
clone size: NA
J gene: TRBJ2-3
CDR3 protein: CASSHAGTGGELDTQYF
CDR3 DNA: TGCGCCAGCAGCCATGCCGGGACAGGGGGCGAATTGGATACGCAGTATTTT

D gene: NA
V gene: TRBV5-1
clone size: NA
J gene: TRBJ1-4
CDR3 protein: CASSLVAGTNEKLFF
CDR3 DNA: TGCGCCAGCAGCTTGGTGGCGGGGACTAATGAAAAACTGTTTTTT

D gene: NA
V gene: TRBV9
clone size: NA
J gene: TRBJ1-5
CDR3 protein: CASSVDPGRGQPQHF
CDR3 DNA: TGTGCCAGCAGCGTAGATCCAGGCCGGGGGCAGCCCCAGCATTTT

D gene: NA
V gene: TRBV10-3
clone size: NA
J gene: TRBJ1-6
CDR3 protein: CAIRKDSSYNSPLHF
CDR3 DNA: TGTGCCATCAGGAAGGACAGCTCCTATAATTCACCCCTCCACTTT

D gene: NA
V gene: TRBV7-2
clone size: NA
J gene: TRBJ1-5
CDR3 protein: CASSQGGLGNQPQHF
CDR3 DNA: TGTGCCAGCAGCCAAGGGGGTTTGGGCAATCAGCCCCAGCATTTT

D gene: TRBD2
V gene: TRBV7-9
clone size: once
J gene: TRBJ2-2
CDR3 protein: CASSFGGGLFF
CDR3 DNA: TGTGCCAGCAGCTTTGGGGGGGGGCTGTTTTTT

D gene: NA
V gene: TRBV28
clone size: NA
J gene: TRBJ2-7
CDR3 protein: CASSHGDYEQYF
CDR3 DNA: TGTGCCAGCAGCCACGGGGACTACGAGCAGTACTTC

D gene: TRBD1
V gene: TRBV15
clone size: NA
J gene: TRBJ1-4
CDR3 protein: CATSREDRGANEKLFF
CDR3 DNA: TGTGCCACCAGCAGGGAAGACAGGGGTGCTAATGAAAAACTGTTTTTT

D gene: NA
V gene: TRBV6-1
clone size: NA
J gene: TRBJ1-6
CDR3 protein: CASSPGTNLYSPLHF
CDR3 DNA: TGTGCCAGCAGTCCCGGGACAAACCTTTATTCACCCCTCCACTTT

D gene: NA
V gene: TRBV27
clone size: few
J gene: TRBJ2-7
CDR3 protein: CASSLADSYEQYF
CDR3 DNA: TGTGCCAGCAGTTTAGCGGACAGCTACGAGCAGTACTTC

D gene: TRBD1
V gene: TRBV2
clone size: once
J gene: TRBJ2-3
CDR3 protein: CASKQGVVDTQYF
CDR3 DNA: TGTGCCAGCAAACAGGGGGTCGTCGATACGCAGTATTTT

D gene: NA
V gene: TRBV9
clone size: NA
J gene: TRBJ2-7
CDR3 protein: CASSAPDRYEQYF
CDR3 DNA: TGTGCCAGCAGCGCCCCCGACAGGTACGAGCAGTACTTC

D gene: TRBD1
V gene: TRBV6-5
clone size: once
J gene: TRBJ1-5
CDR3 protein: CASSRQGDQPQHF
CDR3 DNA: TGTGCCAGCAGCCGACAGGGGGATCAGCCCCAGCATTTT

D gene: NA
V gene: TRBV6-1
clone size: NA
J gene: TRBJ1-6
CDR3 protein: CASKHITFDSPLHF
CDR3 DNA: TGTGCCAGCAAACATATCACCTTCGATTCACCCCTCCACTTT

D gene: NA
V gene: TRBV29-1
clone size: NA
J gene: TRBJ1-2
CDR3 protein: CSVPGTTYGYTF
CDR3 DNA: TGCAGCGTTCCCGGGACAACGTATGGCTACACCTTC

D gene: NA
V gene: TRBV7-2
clone size: NA
J gene: TRBJ1-1
CDR3 protein: CASSLAGADTEAFF
CDR3 DNA: TGTGCCAGCAGCTTAGCGGGAGCAGACACTGAAGCTTTCTTT

D gene: TRBD1
V gene: TRBV2
clone size: few
J gene: TRBJ1-2
CDR3 protein: CASSLGTGDGYTF
CDR3 DNA: TGTGCCAGCAGTCTCGGGACAGGGGATGGCTACACCTTC

D gene: NA
V gene: TRBV9
clone size: few
J gene: TRBJ1-2
CDR3 protein: CASSASGANYGYTF
CDR3 DNA: TGTGCCAGCAGCGCCTCGGGGGCTAACTATGGCTACACCTTC